A single sample is the source of the 23 T cell receptor beta chains below, sequenced in a study of T-cell memory formation after mild COVID-19. TCRdb analysed the 5' RACE reads with MiXCR anew, one entry per CDR3 protein. The table records roughly 560,000 distinct CDR3 sequences, approximately 20% of them present only once. Specimen: PBMCs or a T cell subset sorted from them (not recorded which). All receptors come from an adult woman who had mild COVID-19 (a few samples of this study predate the infection). Cell type and time point are not known.

This chain connects TRBV4-1 to TRBJ1-1; D is ambiguous. The germline V gene has CDR1 MGHRA and CDR2 YSYEKL. The ends were cut back, 6 bases at V and 5 bases at J, with 19 bases in the middle. The CDR3 sequence is 15 residues long. The CDR3 is CASRNIDRVRTEAFF. DNA for the CDR3: TGCGCCAGCAGAAACATCGACCGGGTGAGAACTGAAGCTTTCTTT.

This clonotype was counted a few times. The genes are TRBV4-2 and TRBJ2-7, with D perhaps TRBD2 (6 bases). There are 17 residues in the CDR3. V lost 0 bases, J lost 3 bases, and 18 bases lay in between. Germline V gene lookup returns CDR1 LGHNA and CDR2 YNFKEQ. Written as DNA, the CDR3 is TGTGCCAGCAGCCAAGAAGAGGACGGGAGTGTCTTCTACGAGCAGTACTTC. It codes for CASSQEEDGSVFYEQYF.

The rearrangement uses TRBV7-2 and TRBJ2-1; D possibly corresponds to TRBD2 (6 bases). The V end was cut by 0 bases, the J end by 7 bases, with 13 bases between. CDR3 length: 15 residues. The germline V gene has CDR1 SGHTA and CDR2 FQGNSA. The CDR3 loop is CASSLAGGFGNEQFF. The CDR3 DNA reads as TGTGCCAGCAGCTTAGCGGGAGGTTTTGGAAATGAGCAGTTCTTC.

This clonotype was observed a few times. The chain combines TRBV24-1 with TRBJ2-3, with 12 positions matching TRBD2. The CDR3 runs to 17 residues. V lost 3 bases and J lost 4; bases outside the gene matches: 7. The germline CDR1 and CDR2 sequences are KGHDR and SFDVKD. Here the CDR3 DNA reads TGTGCCACCAGTGATCCGATGACTAGCGGGAGATCAGATACGCAGTATTTT. It yields the protein CATSDPMTSGRSDTQYF.

The V call is TRBV14, the J call TRBJ2-7, with 8 positions matching TRBD1. Germline CDR1 is SGHDN and CDR2 is FVKESK. The CDR3 is made up of 15 amino acids. V dropped 8 bases and J dropped 0; count of bases not matched to a gene: 9. The CDR3 DNA is TGTGCCAGCTCGGGACAGGCGTCTCTCTCCTACGAGCAGTACTTC. This sequence encodes CASSGQASLSYEQYF.

This clonotype was seen a handful of times. V usage is TRBV19 and J usage is TRBJ1-2, with D hard to call. Trimming stripped 3 bases from V and 8 bases from J, with 16 bases between. This CDR3 is 14 amino acids long. CDR1 is LNHDA, CDR2 SQIVND, per germline (reference sequence). CDR3 residues: CASSIRRGVRGYTF. In DNA form, the CDR3 reads TGTGCCAGTAGTATTCGCCGGGGAGTACGAGGCTACACCTTC.

The chain joins TRBV4-2 to TRBJ2-1; no firm D call. In germline, CDR1 is LGHNA, CDR2 YNFKEQ. The CDR3 sequence is 12 residues long. V was clipped by 3 bases and J by 5 bases, with 5 bases between them. The CDR3 nucleotides are TGTGCCAGCAGCCACCCAGACAATGAGCAGTTCTTC. Translated, it gives CASSHPDNEQFF.

In its sample, this clonotype was seen once. The chain's CDR3 is CSAIKTSGVTTSTDTQYF. The CDR3 nucleotides are TGCAGTGCCATCAAGACTAGCGGGGTAACCACTAGCACAGATACGCAGTATTTT. This chain connects TRBV20-1 to TRBJ2-3, with 11 bases that match TRBD2. V shed 6 bases, J shed 0 bases, and the junction held 14 bases outside the gene matches. The germline CDR1 and CDR2 sequences are DFQATT and SNEGSKA (reference sequence). The CDR3 is made up of 18 amino acids.

This clonotype was picked up a small number of times. The rearrangement uses TRBV7-2 and TRBJ2-2, with a possible D match to TRBD2 (5 bases). The CDR3 covers 23 residues. Germline CDR1 reads SGHTA; CDR2 reads FQGNSA. V lost 6 bases and J 0 bases, leaving 35 bases between the germline ends. CDR3 amino acids: CASSPFSVWRKNLVDSNTGELFF. CDR3 nucleotide sequence: TGTGCCAGCAGTCCATTCTCGGTTTGGCGGAAGAACTTAGTGGACTCGAACACCGGGGAGCTGTTTTTT.

In its sample, this clonotype was seen a few times. V is TRBV6-6 and J is TRBJ1-1; D might be TRBD1 (5 bases). This CDR3 contains 17 residues. Germline V lookup: CDR1 MNHNY, CDR2 SVGAGI (reference sequence). The V end was cut by 0 bases, the J end by 3 bases, with 17 bases between. The CDR3 spells CASSYSRGAPPDTEAFF. The CDR3 nucleotides read TGTGCCAGCAGTTACTCGAGGGGTGCCCCACCGGACACTGAAGCTTTCTTT.

The DNA for the CDR3 is TGTGCCACCAGTGACTGGGACTACAATGAGCAGTTCTTC. It is translated as CATSDWDYNEQFF. The chain combines TRBV24-1 with TRBJ2-1; D is unresolved. Between the trimmed V and J ends, which lost 4 bases and 3 bases, there was a span of 6 bases. CDR1 KGHDR and CDR2 SFDVKD come from the germline V gene. There are 13 residues in the CDR3.

This clonotype was counted a few times. The V and J genes are TRBV6-5 and TRBJ2-7; TRBD1 aligns across 9 bases. The CDR3 extends over 16 amino acids. J was trimmed by 0 bases and V by 4 bases; bases with no gene match: 7. Germline assignment: CDR1 MNHEY and CDR2 SVGAGI. Here the CDR3 DNA reads TGTGCCAGCAGTTCCCCGGGACAGGGTCCCTCCTACGAGCAGTACTTC. Encoded protein: CASSSPGQGPSYEQYF.

The rearrangement joins TRBV15 to TRBJ2-2; D is unresolved. The CDR3 sequence is 14 residues long. Germline V gives CDR1 LNHNV, CDR2 YYDKDF (reference sequence). Trimming removed 0 bases from V and 5 bases from J, with 7 bases in between. The CDR3 nucleotides read TGTGCCACCAGCAGAGAAGTTGGAACCGGGGAGCTGTTTTTT. Protein: CATSREVGTGELFF.

The V gene is TRBV5-4, the J gene TRBJ1-1; TRBD1 is a possible D gene (5 bases). The germline V gene has CDR1 SGHNT and CDR2 YYREEE (reference sequence). This CDR3 is 13 amino acids long. Trimming removed 0 bases at V and 7 bases at J, with 10 bases between. The CDR3 region has the DNA TGTGCCAGCAGCTTGGGAGGGACGGATGAAGCTTTCTTT. The encoded protein is CASSLGGTDEAFF.

This clonotype has ten or more counts. The CDR3 sequence is CASSLRSGRRSDTQYF. CDR3 bases: TGTGCCAGCAGCCTCAGATCAGGGCGGAGGTCAGATACGCAGTATTTT. V is TRBV7-8 and J is TRBJ2-3; either TRBD1 or TRBD2 may supply D (5 bases each). This CDR3 contains 16 residues. The germline V gene has CDR1 SGHVS and CDR2 FQNEAQ. Deletions cut 5 bases from V and 4 bases from J, with 19 bases between. The full variable domain, completed using reference TRBV7-8 and TRBJ2-3, is GAGVSQSPRYKVAKRGQDVALRCDPISGHVSLFWYQQALGQGPEFLTYFQNEAQLDKSGLPSDRFFAERPEGSVSTLKIQRTQQEDSAVYLCASSLRSGRRSDTQYFGPGTRLTVL.

This clonotype was picked up a small number of times. The chain couples TRBV6-4 to TRBJ2-1, with a possible D match to TRBD1 (5 bases). This CDR3 region has 13 residues. Per the germline V gene, CDR1 is MRHNA and CDR2 is SNTAGT. V was cut by 2 bases and J by 16 bases, with 18 bases left in between. The CDR3 nucleotides are TGTGCCAGCAGTGACAGTCGATCAGGGTCGATTTTCTTC. Translated: CASSDSRSGSIFF.

This clonotype was detected a few times. The chain has TRBV15 and TRBJ1-4, with TRBD1 as a possible D gene (6 bases). Germline V lookup: CDR1 LNHNV, CDR2 YYDKDF (reference sequence). The CDR3 has 15 residues. V lost 2 bases, J lost 4 bases, and 11 bases lay in between. The CDR3 DNA follows: TGTGCCACCAGCAGAACAGGGACCCGTAATGAAAAACTGTTTTTT. It encodes CATSRTGTRNEKLFF.

The gene calls are TRBV6-5 and TRBJ1-1; the match to TRBD1 covers 7 bases. Germline V gene sequence: CDR1 MNHEY, CDR2 SVGAGI. The V segment lost 6 bases and the J segment 7 bases; nucleotides outside the gene matches: 2. The CDR3 sequence is 11 residues long. Here the CDR3 reads CASRSGGEAFF. The CDR3 nucleotides are TGTGCCAGCAGGTCAGGGGGTGAAGCTTTCTTT.

This rearrangement joins TRBV12-3 or TRBV12-4 to TRBJ1-1, with unresolved D. The germline V and J ends were trimmed by 1 base and 6 bases, with 9 bases remaining between them. The CDR3 totals 13 residues. The CDR3 DNA follows: TGTGCCAGCAGTTTAGGAGGGTCGGCTGAAGCTTTCTTT. It yields the protein CASSLGGSAEAFF.

This rearrangement joins TRBV27 to TRBJ1-1; 7 bases align to TRBD1. V trimming: 0 bases; J trimming: 4 bases; junction bases outside the gene matches: 5. The germline V gene encodes CDR1 MNHEY and CDR2 SMNVEV (reference sequence). There are 15 residues in the CDR3. Here the CDR3 DNA reads TGTGCCAGCAGTTTATCGCCGACAGGGACCACTGAAGCTTTCTTT. Its protein product is CASSLSPTGTTEAFF.

The gene calls are TRBV5-1 and TRBJ1-2; D is undetermined. The CDR3 has 13 amino acids. V lost 0 bases and J lost 6, with 9 bases in between. From germline, CDR1 is SGHRS and CDR2 YFSETQ. CDR3 coding DNA: TGCGCCAGCAGCTTGGCCACACGGGATGGCTACACCTTC. This encodes CASSLATRDGYTF.

This clonotype was counted many times. The chain uses TRBV7-9 and TRBJ2-5; possibly TRBD1 for D (5 bases). The CDR3 contains 13 residues. Germline V gene data show CDR1 as SEHNR and CDR2 as FQNEAQ (reference sequence). With 3 bases removed from V and 5 bases from J, the gap between germline ends came to 10 bases. The CDR3, as DNA: TGTGCCAGCAGCTTCCCAGGGCCCGAGACCCAGTACTTC. Translated, it gives CASSFPGPETQYF.

This clonotype was detected only once. This sequence joins TRBV4-1 and TRBJ2-1; 7 bases are a match to TRBD1. CDR1 is MGHRA and CDR2 is YSYEKL in the germline V gene. Trimming at V came to 5 bases and at J to 6 bases, leaving 4 bases not matched to a gene. The CDR3 is 13 amino acids. The CDR3 protein is CASSSAGGNEQFF. CDR3 bases: TGCGCCAGCAGCTCAGCAGGGGGCAATGAGCAGTTCTTC.